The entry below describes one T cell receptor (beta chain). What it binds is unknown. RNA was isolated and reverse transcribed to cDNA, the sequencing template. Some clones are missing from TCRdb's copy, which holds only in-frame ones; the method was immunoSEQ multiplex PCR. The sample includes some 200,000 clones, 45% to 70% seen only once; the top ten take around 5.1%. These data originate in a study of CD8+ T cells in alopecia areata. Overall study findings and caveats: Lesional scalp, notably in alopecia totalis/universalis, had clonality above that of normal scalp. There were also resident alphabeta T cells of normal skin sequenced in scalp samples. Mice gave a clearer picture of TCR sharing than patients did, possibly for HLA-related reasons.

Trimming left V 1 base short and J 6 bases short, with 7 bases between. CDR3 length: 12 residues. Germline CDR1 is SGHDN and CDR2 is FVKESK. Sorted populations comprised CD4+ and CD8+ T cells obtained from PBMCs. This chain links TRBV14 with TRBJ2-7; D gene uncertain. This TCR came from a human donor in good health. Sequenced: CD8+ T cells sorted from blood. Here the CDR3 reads CASSQGGSEQYF. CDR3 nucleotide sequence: TGTGCCAGCAGCCAAGGCGGTAGCGAGCAGTACTTC. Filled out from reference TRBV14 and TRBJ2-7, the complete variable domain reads EAGVTQFPSHSVIEKGQTVTLRCDPISGHDNLYWYRRVMGKEIKFLLHFVKESKQDESGMPNNRFLAERTGGTYSTLKVQPAELEDSGVYFCASSQGGSEQYFGPGTRLTVT.